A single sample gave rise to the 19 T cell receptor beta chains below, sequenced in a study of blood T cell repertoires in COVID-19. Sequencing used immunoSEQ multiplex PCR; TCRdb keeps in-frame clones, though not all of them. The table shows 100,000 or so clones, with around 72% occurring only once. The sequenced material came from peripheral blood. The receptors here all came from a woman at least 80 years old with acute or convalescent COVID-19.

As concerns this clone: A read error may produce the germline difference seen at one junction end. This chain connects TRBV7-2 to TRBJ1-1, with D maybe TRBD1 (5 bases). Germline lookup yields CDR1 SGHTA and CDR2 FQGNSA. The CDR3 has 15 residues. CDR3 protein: CASSIAGTSDGEAFF. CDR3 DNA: TGTGCCAGCAGCATAGCCGGGACTTCCGACGGCGAAGCTTTCTTT. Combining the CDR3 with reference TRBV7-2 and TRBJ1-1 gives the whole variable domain GAGVSQSPSNKVTEKGKDVELRCDPISGHTALYWYRQSLGQGLEFLIYFQGNSAPDKSGLPSDRFSAERTGGSVSTLTIQRTQQEDSAVYLCASSIAGTSDGEAFFGQGTRLTVV.

The CDR3 is CASSSGQMDSYEQYF. CDR3 coding DNA: TGTGCCAGCAGTTCCGGACAGATGGACTCCTACGAGCAGTACTTC. V gene TRBV5-4 combines with J gene TRBJ2-7; D perhaps matches TRBD1 (6 bases). V was clipped by 5 bases and J by 0 bases, with 15 bases between them. The V gene's germline CDR1 is SGHNT and CDR2 YYREEE (reference sequence). CDR3 size: 15 residues.

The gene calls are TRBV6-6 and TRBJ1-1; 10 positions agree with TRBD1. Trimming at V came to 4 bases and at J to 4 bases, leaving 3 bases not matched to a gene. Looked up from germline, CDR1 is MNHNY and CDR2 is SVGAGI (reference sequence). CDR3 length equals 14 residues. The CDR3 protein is CASSLGDRGTEAFF. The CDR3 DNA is TGTGCCAGCAGTTTAGGGGACAGGGGCACTGAAGCTTTCTTT.

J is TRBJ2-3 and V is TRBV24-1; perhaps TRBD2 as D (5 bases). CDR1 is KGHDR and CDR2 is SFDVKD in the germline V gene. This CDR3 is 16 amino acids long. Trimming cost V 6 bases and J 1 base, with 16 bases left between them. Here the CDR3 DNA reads TGTGCCACCAGTCACCCCAGCGGACGCCGCACAGATACGCAGTATTTT. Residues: CATSHPSGRRTDTQYF.

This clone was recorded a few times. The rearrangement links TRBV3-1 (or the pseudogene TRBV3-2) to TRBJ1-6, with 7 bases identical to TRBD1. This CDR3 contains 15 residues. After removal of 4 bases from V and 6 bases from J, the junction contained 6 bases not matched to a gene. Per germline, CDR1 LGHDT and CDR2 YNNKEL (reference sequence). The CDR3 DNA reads TGTGCCAGCAGCCTCGGGACAGACCTTAATTCACCCCTCCACTTT. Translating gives CASSLGTDLNSPLHF.

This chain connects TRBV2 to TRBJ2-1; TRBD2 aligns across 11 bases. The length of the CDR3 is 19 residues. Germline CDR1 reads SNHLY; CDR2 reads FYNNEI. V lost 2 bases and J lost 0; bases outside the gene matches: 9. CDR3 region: CASSELSSTSGVSYNEQFF. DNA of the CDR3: TGTGCCAGCAGTGAACTCTCATCGACTAGCGGGGTCTCCTACAATGAGCAGTTCTTC.

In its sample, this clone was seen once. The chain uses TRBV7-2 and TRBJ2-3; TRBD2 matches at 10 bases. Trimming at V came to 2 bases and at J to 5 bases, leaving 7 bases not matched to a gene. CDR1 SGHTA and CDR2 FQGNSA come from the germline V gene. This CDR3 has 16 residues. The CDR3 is CASSLFSGGRGDTQYF. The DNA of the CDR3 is TGTGCCAGCAGCTTATTTAGCGGGGGGAGAGGAGATACGCAGTATTTT.

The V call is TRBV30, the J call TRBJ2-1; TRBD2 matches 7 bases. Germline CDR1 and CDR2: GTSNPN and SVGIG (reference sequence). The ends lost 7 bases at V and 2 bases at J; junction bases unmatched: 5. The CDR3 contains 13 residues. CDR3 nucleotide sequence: TGTGCCTCGAGGGAGGGGCCCTACAATGAGCAGTTCTTC. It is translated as CASREGPYNEQFF.

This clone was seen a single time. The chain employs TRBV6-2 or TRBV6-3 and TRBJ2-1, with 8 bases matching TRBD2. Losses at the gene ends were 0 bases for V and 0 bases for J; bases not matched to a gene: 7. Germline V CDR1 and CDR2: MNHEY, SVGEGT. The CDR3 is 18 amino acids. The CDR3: CASSYSGGGYSSYNEQFF. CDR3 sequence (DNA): TGTGCCAGCAGTTACTCGGGCGGGGGGTACAGCTCCTACAATGAGCAGTTCTTC.

DNA for the CDR3: TGTGCCAGCAGTTACCGCCCCTCGGGAATGAACACTGAAGCTTTCTTT. This encodes CASSYRPSGMNTEAFF. The chain uses TRBV6-2 or TRBV6-3 and TRBJ1-1; D is unclear. This CDR3 comprises 16 residues. With 2 bases removed from V and 0 bases from J, the gap between germline ends came to 13 bases. The germline gives CDR1 MNHEY, CDR2 SVGEGT.

CDR3 in amino acids: CARSLGRGNSNQPQHF. CDR3 sequence (DNA): TGTGCCAGAAGCTTGGGTAGGGGGAATAGCAATCAGCCCCAGCATTTT. The chain links TRBV5-3 to TRBJ1-5; weak D call: TRBD1 (6 bases). TRBV5-3 is designated an ORF whose function remains uncertain. The CDR3 consists of 16 residues. V dropped 0 bases and J dropped 0 bases, with 10 bases sitting between them.

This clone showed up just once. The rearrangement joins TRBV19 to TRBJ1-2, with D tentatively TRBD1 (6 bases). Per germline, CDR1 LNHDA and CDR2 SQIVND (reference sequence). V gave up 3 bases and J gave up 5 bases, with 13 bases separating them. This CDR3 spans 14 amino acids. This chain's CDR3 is CASSMPLGQYGYTF. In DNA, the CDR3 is TGTGCCAGTAGTATGCCCCTCGGACAGTATGGCTACACCTTC.

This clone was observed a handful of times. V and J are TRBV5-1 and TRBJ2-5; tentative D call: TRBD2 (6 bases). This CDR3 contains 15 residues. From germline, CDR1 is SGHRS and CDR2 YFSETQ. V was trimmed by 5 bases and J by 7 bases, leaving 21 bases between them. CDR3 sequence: CASSFGAGGKVTQYF. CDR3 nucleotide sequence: TGCGCCAGCAGTTTTGGGGCCGGGGGTAAAGTGACCCAGTACTTC. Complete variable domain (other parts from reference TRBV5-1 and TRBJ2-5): KAGVTQTPRYLIKTRGQQVTLSCSPISGHRSVSWYQQTPGQGLQFLFEYFSETQRNKGNFPGRFSGRQFSNSRSEMNVSTLELGDSALYLCASSFGAGGKVTQYFGPGTRLLVL.

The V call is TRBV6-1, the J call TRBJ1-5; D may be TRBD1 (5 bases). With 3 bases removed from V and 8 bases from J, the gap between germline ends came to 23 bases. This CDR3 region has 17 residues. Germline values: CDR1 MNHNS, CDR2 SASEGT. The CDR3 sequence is CASSDPVNSLLGEPQHF. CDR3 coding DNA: TGTGCCAGCAGTGACCCCGTCAACTCGCTCCTAGGGGAGCCCCAGCATTTT.

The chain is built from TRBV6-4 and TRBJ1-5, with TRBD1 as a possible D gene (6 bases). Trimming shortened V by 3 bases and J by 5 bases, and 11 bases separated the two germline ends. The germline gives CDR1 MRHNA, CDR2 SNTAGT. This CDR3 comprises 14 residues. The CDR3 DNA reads TGTGCCAGCAGTGAGGTGGGACACCATCAGCCCCAGCATTTT. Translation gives CASSEVGHHQPQHF.

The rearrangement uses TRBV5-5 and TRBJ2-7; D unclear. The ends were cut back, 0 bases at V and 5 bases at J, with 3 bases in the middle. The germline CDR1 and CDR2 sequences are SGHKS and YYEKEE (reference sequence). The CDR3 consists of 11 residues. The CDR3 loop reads CASSLANEQYF. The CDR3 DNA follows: TGTGCCAGCAGCTTGGCAAACGAGCAGTACTTC.

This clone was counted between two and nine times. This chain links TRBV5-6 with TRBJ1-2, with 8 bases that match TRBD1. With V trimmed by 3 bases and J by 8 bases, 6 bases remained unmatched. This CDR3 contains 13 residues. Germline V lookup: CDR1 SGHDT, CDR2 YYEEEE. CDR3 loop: CASSSWTGRGYTF. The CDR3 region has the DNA TGTGCCAGCAGCTCTTGGACAGGGCGAGGCTACACCTTC.

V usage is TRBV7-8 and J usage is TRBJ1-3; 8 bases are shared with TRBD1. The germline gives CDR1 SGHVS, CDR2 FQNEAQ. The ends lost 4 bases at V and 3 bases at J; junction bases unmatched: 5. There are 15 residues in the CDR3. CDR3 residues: CASSSLTGVGNTIYF. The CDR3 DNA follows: TGTGCCAGCAGCTCACTGACAGGGGTTGGAAACACCATATATTTT.

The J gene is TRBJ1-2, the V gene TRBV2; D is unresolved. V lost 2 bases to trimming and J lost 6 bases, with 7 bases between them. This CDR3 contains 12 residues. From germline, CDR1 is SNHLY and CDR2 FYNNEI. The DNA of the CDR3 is TGTGCCAGCAGTGAAACCCGGGATGGCTACACCTTC. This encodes CASSETRDGYTF.